The TCR beta chain described here comes from a study of T cell responses to AZD1222 COVID-19 vaccine. Findings of the study overall: Females outnumbered males among donors, who were mostly white British; clonal diversity was possibly underestimated.

This CDR3 contains 13 residues. Germline CDR1 and CDR2: MNHEY and SVGAGI. V lost 8 bases to trimming and J lost 3 bases; unmatched junction nucleotides: 4. Produced via immunoSEQ multiplex PCR; TCRdb's table is partial and in-frame only. Of about 110,000 clones listed, over 90% are singletons. The table lists this clone with a count of one. The antigen remains undetermined. Material: peripheral blood, obtained 28 days after the second AZD1222 dose. This clonotype was sampled from an adult who received the AZD1222 COVID-19 vaccine. This chain connects TRBV6-5 to TRBJ2-7; TRBD1 matches 10 bases. CDR3 amino acids: CASRDRGIYEQYF. In DNA, the CDR3 is TGTGCCAGCCGGGACAGGGGTATCTACGAGCAGTACTTC.